The clone carrying this T cell receptor beta chain was observed a handful of times. Its antigen remains unknown. V gave up 6 bases and J gave up 5 bases, with 13 bases separating them. The CDR3 totals 13 residues. The germline V gene encodes CDR1 MGHDK and CDR2 SYGVNS. Time point denoted: blood 4 weeks post-SBRT, at nephrectomy. Noted treatment: 15 Gy SBRT to primary tumor, nephrectomy 4 weeks later. This renal cell carcinoma was of the clear cell type. The data derive from a study of radiation and T cells in renal cell carcinoma. Broader study findings: Without pretreatment biopsies, baseline tumor clonotype presence was undetermined.

Using immunoSEQ multiplex PCR, the repertoire was profiled, and TCRdb retains in-frame clones only, with some absent. The data contain 150,000 to 200,000 clones, about 87% of them singletons. The chain recombines TRBV25-1 with TRBJ2-5, with D possibly TRBD1 on 6 matching bases. This receptor was obtained from a woman aged 50 to 60 with renal cell carcinoma. The material was blood, obtained from a patient whose treatment included radiotherapy and nephrectomy. The CDR3 region is CASSSQGAETQYF. The CDR3 DNA reads as TGTGCCAGCAGCTCACAGGGTGCGGAGACCCAGTACTTC.